The sequence of this T cell receptor (beta chain) was determined in a study of shared clonotypes between healthy human individuals. Study-wide results and caveats: Estimated clonotype richness was generally higher in naive than memory subsets.

The CDR3 is 16 amino acids. V was trimmed by 4 bases and J by 8 bases, leaving 20 bases between them. The germline gives CDR1 MNHNS, CDR2 SASEGT. Using approximately 200 ng DNA, approximately 30,000 T cell genomes, the sorted-subset replicate PCRs were run. Profiled with immunoSEQ multiplex PCR; TCRdb holds only in-frame clones, not every one. The table has roughly 1,500,000 clones, roughly 98% seen once. Worth noting for this clone: The antigen is not known.

Donors had no recently reported acute infections or vaccinations and were HIV-negative. The CD4+ fraction was divided into a CD45RA+ naive subset and a CD45RA-negative memory subset. This TCR derives from a man between 25 and 39 years old in good health. Sequenced sample: naive CD4+ T cells sorted from blood. Subset defined: CD45RA+ positively selected. The rearrangement joins TRBV6-1 to TRBJ1-4; no definite D call. DNA for the CDR3: TGTGCCAGCAGTGTATTCTCAGGTAACGGTCGCGAAAAACTGTTTTTT. This encodes CASSVFSGNGREKLFF.